These 17 T cell receptor beta chains were all obtained from the same sample, sequenced in a study of T-cell reconstitution after alpha-beta-depleted transplantation in children. These TCRs are of unknown antigen specificity. Construction of the TCRbeta library involved unique molecular identifiers. TCRdb used MiXCR to reprocess the PCR reads, holding one entry per CDR3 protein. Of fewer than 350,000 distinct CDR3 sequences in the sample, just over 7.5% are singletons; the top ten hold approximately 9.1%. Findings of the study overall: By one year post-transplant, T-cell counts and diversity largely arose from T cells that were newly produced.

The sample was peripheral blood, taken 360 days after TCRalphabeta/CD19-depleted stem cell transplant. The receptors were sampled from a female patient aged 2-9 years who had a stem cell transplant for Fanconi anemia, so the T cells may come from the graft donor.

This clonotype was seen at least ten times. The chain links TRBV12-3 or TRBV12-4 to TRBJ2-1, with TRBD2 matching 11 bases. After removal of 3 bases from V and 8 bases from J, the junction contained 12 bases not matched to a gene. The CDR3 has 17 amino acids. The CDR3, as DNA: TGTGCCAGCAGTTTCTTTAGCGGGGGGGCAGGTGGCTATGAGCAGTTCTTC. It is translated as CASSFFSGGAGGYEQFF.

This clonotype has ten or more counts. The V call is TRBV9, the J call TRBJ2-3; 8 nucleotides agree with TRBD2. V was pared by 0 bases and J by 3 bases, with 9 bases of the junction left unmatched. Germline lookup yields CDR1 SGDLS and CDR2 YYNGEE. The CDR3 runs to 17 residues. CDR3 nucleotides: TGTGCCAGCAGCGTAGACGTAGCGGGGTTGGTGACAGATACGCAGTATTTT. Its translation is CASSVDVAGLVTDTQYF.

This clonotype was recorded many times. This rearrangement joins TRBV20-1 to TRBJ1-3; D is unresolved. Trimming shortened V by 3 bases and J by 2 bases, and 5 bases separated the two germline ends. The germline CDR1 and CDR2 sequences are DFQATT and SNEGSKA (reference sequence). The CDR3 extends over 12 amino acids. The CDR3 DNA reads as TGCAGTGCTAGTGTTGCTGGAAACACCATATATTTT. Amino acid sequence: CSASVAGNTIYF.

Ten or more counts support this clonotype. The chain joins TRBV7-6 to TRBJ2-2; the match to TRBD2 covers 10 bases. CDR3 length: 16 amino acids. Germline V gene data show CDR1 as SGHVS and CDR2 as FNYEAQ. V lost 3 bases and J lost 1; bases outside the gene matches: 2. CDR3 sequence reads: CASSFLAGENTGELFF. The CDR3 DNA is TGTGCCAGCAGCTTCCTAGCGGGGGAGAACACCGGGGAGCTGTTTTTT.

This clonotype came up once. One end of the junction is discordant with germline, which a read error may explain. The gene calls are TRBV4-2 and TRBJ2-3; 10 bases are shared with TRBD1. The CDR3 contains 16 residues. The germline CDR1 and CDR2 sequences are LGHNA and YNFKEQ. The CDR3 protein is CASSQEPGQGRDTQFF. The CDR3 region has the DNA TGTGCCAGCAGCCAAGAACCGGGACAGGGGAGAGATACGCAGTTTTTT.

This clonotype occurred a few times. Here the CDR3 reads CASSQDRGSTQYF. CDR3 in DNA: TGTGCCAGCAGCCAAGACAGGGGAAGTACGCAGTATTTT. The rearrangement joins TRBV4-2 to TRBJ2-3, with D tentatively TRBD1 (6 bases). Germline assignment: CDR1 LGHNA and CDR2 YNFKEQ. Trimming shortened V by 0 bases and J by 8 bases, and 9 bases separated the two germline ends. The CDR3 loop spans 13 amino acids.

V is TRBV19 and J is TRBJ1-1; D might be TRBD1 (6 bases). Germline CDR1 and CDR2: LNHDA and SQIVND (reference sequence). V was clipped by 7 bases and J by 1 base, with 10 bases between them. The CDR3 is made up of 13 amino acids. CDR3 bases: TGTGCCAGTACCCCGACAGGGAACACTGAAGCTTTCTTT. It translates to CASTPTGNTEAFF.

In this sample, this clonotype turned up a few times. The chain employs TRBV27 and TRBJ2-1; TRBD2 agrees at 11 bases. Losses at the gene ends were 4 bases for V and 2 bases for J; bases not matched to a gene: 4. In germline, CDR1 is MNHEY, CDR2 SMNVEV (reference sequence). The CDR3 is 16 residues long. The CDR3 nucleotides read TGTGCCAGCAGTTCGGTGGGACTAGCGGCCTACAATGAGCAGTTCTTC. It specifies CASSSVGLAAYNEQFF.

J is TRBJ1-6 and V is TRBV28; D unresolved. The CDR3 has 15 residues. Germline V gives CDR1 MDHEN, CDR2 SYDVKM. Trimming took off 6 bases at V and 7 bases at J, with 16 bases between the two ends. As DNA, the CDR3 is TGTGCCAGCAGACCGGGCCCCAGGTTGAATTCACCCCTCCACTTT. This translates into CASRPGPRLNSPLHF.

The J gene is TRBJ2-1, the V gene TRBV20-1; 10 bases line up with TRBD1. CDR1 and CDR2 from the germline V gene are DFQATT and SNEGSKA (reference sequence). J was trimmed by 8 bases and V by 1 base; bases with no gene match: 5. The CDR3 has 14 amino acids. The CDR3 loop reads CSARGRDRGDEQFF. As DNA, the CDR3 is TGCAGTGCTAGAGGCCGGGACAGGGGCGATGAGCAGTTCTTC.

This clonotype appeared many times. V is TRBV29-1 and J is TRBJ1-1, with D possibly TRBD1 on 5 matching bases. The CDR3 loop spans 15 amino acids. Trimming removed 4 bases at V and 5 bases at J, with 20 bases between. Germline CDR1 is SQVTM and CDR2 is ANQGSEA. The CDR3: CSVAGTEVGNTEAFF. DNA for the CDR3: TGCAGCGTTGCCGGGACGGAAGTGGGTAATACTGAAGCTTTCTTT.

This clonotype was detected a few times. This sequence joins TRBV11-2 and TRBJ2-1; D is undetermined. Looked up from germline, CDR1 is SGHAT and CDR2 is FQNNGV. The CDR3 length is 13 residues. Trimming took off 1 base at V and 6 bases at J, with 7 bases between the two ends. CDR3 coding DNA: TGTGCCAGCAGCTTAGGTTATGGCAATGAGCAGTTCTTC. Translation: CASSLGYGNEQFF.

This clonotype appeared many times. The V gene is TRBV12-3 or TRBV12-4, the J gene TRBJ2-4; no clear D. V lost 5 bases and J lost 9, with 11 bases in between. The CDR3 sequence is 12 residues long. CDR3: CASSPGWGIQYF. In nucleotides, the CDR3 is TGTGCCAGCAGTCCCGGTTGGGGCATTCAGTACTTC.

This clonotype appeared many times. The chain combines TRBV5-1 with TRBJ1-2; D might be TRBD1 (5 bases). This CDR3 comprises 15 residues. V gave up 4 bases and J gave up 0 bases, with 13 bases separating them. Per the germline V gene, CDR1 is SGHRS and CDR2 is YFSETQ. CDR3 in amino acids: CASSGTRGANYGYTF. The CDR3 bases are TGCGCCAGCAGCGGGACGCGCGGTGCTAACTATGGCTACACCTTC.

V and J are TRBV20-1 and TRBJ1-6; no firm D call. The CDR3 runs to 14 residues. With 0 bases removed from V and 7 bases from J, the gap between germline ends came to 10 bases. The germline CDR1 and CDR2 sequences are DFQATT and SNEGSKA (reference sequence). The DNA for the CDR3 is TGCAGTGCTAGAGAAGGCGGGTGGAATTCACCCCTCCACTTT. The encoded protein is CSAREGGWNSPLHF.

Remarks on this clonotype: Without the conserved terminal phenylalanine or tryptophan, this CDR3 likely stems from a read error. The V and J genes are TRBV27 and TRBJ2-7; 9 bases are shared with TRBD1. In germline, CDR1 is MNHEY, CDR2 SMNVEV (reference sequence). This CDR3 is built from 14 residues. The trim removed 3 bases at V and 4 bases at J, leaving 4 bases unmatched. This CDR3 reads CASSFGTGRYEQYS. The CDR3 DNA follows: TGTGCCAGCAGTTTCGGGACAGGGAGATACGAGCAGTACTCC.

The chain is built from TRBV4-3 and TRBJ2-5; D not resolved. Per the germline V gene, CDR1 is LGHNA and CDR2 is YSLEER. The CDR3 covers 15 residues. V lost 0 bases and J 3 bases, leaving 11 bases between the germline ends. CDR3 nucleotide sequence: TGCGCCAGCAGCCAAGATCTTGGGGTAGAAGAGACCCAGTACTTC. This gives the protein CASSQDLGVEETQYF.